The clone carrying this TCR beta chain was counted at least ten times. Its antigen remains unidentified. This entry belongs to a study of regulatory T cells in long-lasting Graves disease. Study findings and constraints: No thyroid tissue was studied; the work used peripheral blood only.

Both iRepertoire HTBI primers and Arm-PCR of CDR3 regions were used to build the TCR beta libraries. A single record per CDR3 protein comes from TCRdb applying MiXCR to the multiplex PCR reads. The sample carries 450,000 to 600,000 distinct CDR3 sequences, approximately 13% recorded once. The CDR3 extends over 16 amino acids. Germline CDR1 reads MDHEN; CDR2 reads SYDVKM. With 5 bases clipped from V and 5 bases from J, the junction kept 11 bases outside the gene matches. The time point denotes: newly diagnosed GD, antithyroid drugs for less than 3 months. PBMCs provided the RNA from which the TCR library was made. A further study also used this sample, focusing on T cells in Graves' hyperthyroidism and ophthalmopathy. That paper adds: Patients counted as stable if ophthalmopathy did not develop within 18 months. Thyroid ultrasound, orbital computed tomography, clinical symptoms, and serum thyroxine and TRAb underpinned diagnoses. Ophthalmopathy cases were set apart from stable hyperthyroidism by a 13 V-J model.

The receptor was isolated from a man aged 25 to 40 with Graves disease. The sample was peripheral blood mononuclear cells (PBMCs), taken at new diagnosis, from a patient treated with antithyroid drugs. The V gene is TRBV28, the J gene TRBJ1-1; 10 nucleotides match TRBD1. The CDR3 sequence: CASSEVGQGVRTEAFF. The CDR3 DNA reads as TGTGCCAGCAGTGAGGTAGGACAGGGGGTTAGGACTGAAGCTTTCTTT. The complete variable domain, with remaining parts taken from reference TRBV28 and TRBJ1-1, reads DVKVTQSSRYLVKRTGEKVFLECVQDMDHENMFWYRQDPGLGLRLIYFSYDVKMKEKGDIPEGYSVSREKKERFSLILESASTNQTSMYLCASSEVGQGVRTEAFFGQGTRLTVV.